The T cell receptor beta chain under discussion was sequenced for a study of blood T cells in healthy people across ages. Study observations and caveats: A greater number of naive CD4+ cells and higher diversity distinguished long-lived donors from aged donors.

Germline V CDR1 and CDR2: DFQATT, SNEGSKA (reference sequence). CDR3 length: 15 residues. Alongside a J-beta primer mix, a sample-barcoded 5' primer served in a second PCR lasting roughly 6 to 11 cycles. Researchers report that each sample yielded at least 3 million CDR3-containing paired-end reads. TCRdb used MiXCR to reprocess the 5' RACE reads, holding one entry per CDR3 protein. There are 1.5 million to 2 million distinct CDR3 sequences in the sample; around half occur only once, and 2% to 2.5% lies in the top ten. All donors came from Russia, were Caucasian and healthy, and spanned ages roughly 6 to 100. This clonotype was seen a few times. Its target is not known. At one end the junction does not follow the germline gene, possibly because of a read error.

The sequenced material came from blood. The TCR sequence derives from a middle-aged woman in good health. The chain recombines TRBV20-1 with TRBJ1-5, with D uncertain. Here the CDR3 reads CSARTASLSNHPQHF. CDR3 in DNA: TGCAGTGCTAGAACGGCGAGCCTAAGCAATCACCCCCAGCATTTT.